One TCR beta chain is described in this entry. Its target is not known. Profiled with immunoSEQ multiplex PCR; TCRdb holds only in-frame clones, not every one. The top ten clones hold 8.6% of a sample with about 22,000 clones, more than 75% of them seen once. The data were obtained in a study of STAT5B mutations in CD4+ large granular lymphocyte leukemia. Findings of the study overall: No patients shared main leukemic clonotypes, though approximately 26% appeared at low frequency elsewhere.

The sample consisted of CD4+ T cells from blood buffy coats. This sequence originates from a human donor in good health.

CDR3 DNA sequence: TGTGCCAGCAGTGAAAAAGGGGCCGGCACTGAAGCTTTCTTT. Protein product: CASSEKGAGTEAFF. The chain links TRBV2 to TRBJ1-1; a weak D match, TRBD1 (5 bases). V lost 2 bases, J lost 4 bases, and 11 bases lay in between. Looked up from germline, CDR1 is SNHLY and CDR2 is FYNNEI. This CDR3 has 14 amino acids.